Given below is one T cell receptor (beta chain) in context. Its binding antigen is unknown. No much larger clone is present one base from it, and per-base qualities are unavailable. TCRbeta CDR3 regions were amplified from genomic DNA using the immunoSEQ Assay, a bias-controlled multiplex PCR. Per the authors' processing: Within the assay, amplification of reference gene primers was used to estimate how many nucleated cells each sample contained. Sequence reads were collapsed and filtered to measure the absolute abundance of every unique TCRbeta CDR3 rearrangement. For each sample, productive Simpson clonality was calculated as the square root of Simpson's diversity index across productive rearrangements. The table comes from immuneACCESS by way of TCRdb, which keeps in-frame sequences with V and J called. Part of the clones is missing from these tables; in studies checked, under half for an unresolved V gene and the rest for unknown reasons. The DNA was the basis for D and trimming; V, J and clone size are from that table. The sample table records roughly 300,000 clones; roughly 82% of these occur just once. Of the sample, roughly 1.6% is held by the ten largest clones.

The data belong to a study of blood T cell repertoires in COVID-19 (dated by TCRdb to 2019 to 2021). Describing the broader study: Collaborator samples came from the United States, Italy and Spain and covered acute and convalescent phases of COVID-19. The prospective study material was composed of cDNA or gDNA derived from T cells, B-cell-depleted T cells, or PBMCs. Deeply sampled blood TCRbeta repertoires from subjects exposed to, actively infected with, or recovered from COVID-19 were included in the dataset. The repertoires were made available in a free public database intended to serve as a resource for research on the immune response to SARS-CoV-2. The samples were drawn from two sources: the first 160 participants of the ongoing ImmuneRACE study, and fewer than 1,500 subjects contributed by 6 global collaborators. A de-identified subject ID, COVID-19 status, age in years and sex were almost always included in the sample metadata. Where HLA class I and class II types were available, the types were taken from metadata supplied by the sample provider, not from assay-based typing.

General conclusions and limits of the study: The amount of clinical and demographic metadata varied by source and participant and was provided uncurated.

A distance of 7 bases separates the germline ends of V and J, which lose 0 bases and 7 bases respectively. The CDR1 and CDR2 encoded by the germline V gene are LGHNA and YSLEER. Spanning cysteine to phenylalanine, the CDR3 consists of 14 amino acids. The entry retains the CDR3 DNA only, 42 bases that are in frame from base 1. Collaborating institutions collected whole blood in K2EDTA tubes following their own protocols. For TCRbeta analysis, collaborator samples were shipped as frozen whole blood, as isolated PBMCs, or as DNA extracted from either sample type. This receptor was identified in a woman aged 45 to 65 with acute or convalescent COVID-19. The specimen sequenced was peripheral blood. The rearranged chain carries TRBV4-3 and TRBJ1-6, with no confident D gene call. The CDR3: CASSQDHGNSPLHF. The nucleotide sequence is TGCGCCAGCAGCCAAGATCATGGCAATTCACCCCTCCACTTT.